This passage covers 28 T cell receptor beta chains from one sample sequenced in a study of cytomegalovirus exposure and HLA in healthy donors. PCR used 60 Vbeta primers and 13 Jbeta primers. Clones were read by immunoSEQ multiplex PCR, and TCRdb kept only the in-frame ones, dropping some. This table has 140,000 to 150,000 clones, about three quarters appearing once. Material for sequencing was PBMCs. Source of these receptors: a male donor in good health and CMV-seronegative.

The chain is built from TRBV6-5 and TRBJ1-6; D uncertain. With 8 bases removed from V and 6 bases from J, the gap between germline ends came to 14 bases. The CDR3 is made up of 14 amino acids. CDR1 and CDR2 (germline): MNHEY, SVGAGI. Here the CDR3 DNA reads TGTGCCAGCCGATCACCGGGTTTTAATTCACCCCTCCACTTT. Protein: CASRSPGFNSPLHF.

This rearrangement joins TRBV5-4 to TRBJ2-5; TRBD2 agrees at 8 bases. Matching the DNA end better, TRBJ2-7 makes the J call doubtful. CDR3 length: 15 amino acids. Germline V gene lookup returns CDR1 SGHNT and CDR2 YYREEE (reference sequence). In DNA form, the CDR3 reads TGTGCCAGCAGCTTGCGGGGGGGTAATATGGGCGAGCAGTACTTC. Translation: CASSLRGGNMGEQYF.

J is TRBJ2-7 and V is TRBV7-2; 12 bases agree with TRBD2. The germline V gene encodes CDR1 SGHTA and CDR2 FQGNSA. Trimming at V came to 5 bases and at J to 3 bases, leaving 5 bases not matched to a gene. The CDR3 has 15 residues. The CDR3 region has the DNA TGTGCCAGCAGCCAACGGACTAGCGGGGACTACGAGCAGTACTTC. Translation gives CASSQRTSGDYEQYF. Full variable domain (remainder filled in from reference TRBV7-2 and TRBJ2-7): GAGVSQSPSNKVTEKGKDVELRCDPISGHTALYWYRQSLGQGLEFLIYFQGNSAPDKSGLPSDRFSAERTGGSVSTLTIQRTQQEDSAVYLCASSQRTSGDYEQYFGPGTRLTVT.

This chain uses TRBV29-1 with TRBJ1-2; no clear D gene. The V and J ends lost 3 bases and 12 bases respectively, with 14 bases between them. In germline, CDR1 is SQVTM, CDR2 ANQGSEA. This CDR3 has 11 amino acids. CDR3 DNA sequence: TGCAGCGTTGACGTAGCTCTTAGCAACACCTTC. Translation: CSVDVALSNTF.

A few counts support this clone. The rearrangement uses TRBV12-2 and TRBJ2-1; TRBD1 is taken as the D call from the table, unchecked against the DNA. TRBV12-2 is labeled a pseudogene. The CDR3 has 15 residues. The CDR3 DNA reads TGTGCAAGTCGCTTAGGACAGGGGTTTTACAATGAGCAGTTCTTC. Amino acids: CASRLGQGFYNEQFF.

The chain recombines TRBV19 with TRBJ2-3; weak D call: TRBD2 (7 bases). The germline CDR1 and CDR2 sequences are LNHDA and SQIVND (reference sequence). CDR3 size: 15 residues. The germline V and J ends were trimmed by 3 bases and 8 bases, with 18 bases remaining between them. CDR3 DNA sequence: TGTGCCAGTAGTATTCAAGGACTAGGGGGGGCTACGCAGTATTTT. Its translation is CASSIQGLGGATQYF.

In DNA, the CDR3 is TGTGCCAGCGTAAATCAGGGGGCCGTGGGAGCTTTCTTT. It specifies CASVNQGAVGAFF. The rearrangement links TRBV6-1 to TRBJ1-1; 8 bases line up with TRBD1. Germline-derived CDR1 and CDR2 are MNHNS and SASEGT. The CDR3 is 13 residues long. The V and J ends lost 8 bases and 10 bases, in that order; junction bases with no gene match: 12.

This clone was counted a few times. V is TRBV18 and J is TRBJ2-7, with TRBD2 matching over 9 bases. The CDR3 loop spans 17 amino acids. In germline, CDR1 is KGHSH, CDR2 LQKENI. J gave up 1 base and V 2 bases, and 9 bases lay outside the gene matches. Written as DNA, the CDR3 is TGTGCCAGCTCACCATATAAGAGCGGGGGGACTTCCTACGAGCAGTACTTC. It specifies CASSPYKSGGTSYEQYF.

The rearrangement links TRBV5-1 to TRBJ2-7; 7 bases fit TRBD1. V shed 5 bases, J shed 2 bases, and the junction held 4 bases outside the gene matches. The CDR3 totals 13 residues. Germline-derived CDR1 and CDR2 are SGHRS and YFSETQ. This CDR3 is CASSPQGAYEQYF. DNA of the CDR3: TGCGCCAGCAGTCCGCAGGGGGCCTACGAGCAGTACTTC.

The gene calls are TRBV6-5 and TRBJ1-3; the match to TRBD1 covers 8 bases. This CDR3 has 15 residues. Germline values: CDR1 MNHEY, CDR2 SVGAGI. V lost 10 bases and J lost 0; bases outside the gene matches: 8. CDR3 DNA sequence: TGTGCCACCATGGACAGGGTCCTCTCTGGAAACACCATATATTTT. Translation gives CATMDRVLSGNTIYF.

The table lists this clone with a count of one. V is TRBV28 and J is TRBJ2-5, with 7 nucleotides matching TRBD2. The CDR3 loop spans 11 amino acids. CDR1 is MDHEN and CDR2 is SYDVKM in the germline V gene. The CDR3 is CVSMWEGTQYF. The CDR3 coding sequence is TGTGTCTCTATGTGGGAGGGGACCCAGTACTTC.

This clone has a single count. This sequence joins TRBV4-1 and TRBJ2-4; tentative D call: TRBD1 (5 bases). CDR3 length equals 13 residues. Germline CDR1 and CDR2: MGHRA and YSYEKL. The V gene lost 0 bases and the J gene lost 10 bases, with 10 bases spanning the gap. CDR3 nucleotides: TGCGCCAGCAGCCAAGAGGGGTCAGGGATTCAGTACTTC. Translated: CASSQEGSGIQYF.

In DNA form, the CDR3 reads TGTGCCAGCAGTCGGGGGGGGAACACCGGGGAGCTGTTTTTT. Its translation: CASSRGGNTGELFF. The chain is built from TRBV7-9 and TRBJ2-2, with TRBD2 identical over 8 bases. The CDR3 is 14 amino acids. The trim removed 6 bases at V and 1 base at J, leaving 1 base unmatched. The germline CDR1 and CDR2 sequences are SEHNR and FQNEAQ (reference sequence).

J is TRBJ2-1 and V is TRBV9; D is uncertain. V was pared by 7 bases and J by 1 base, with 15 bases between. From germline, CDR1 is SGDLS and CDR2 YYNGEE. There are 15 residues in the CDR3. The CDR3 nucleotides read TGTGCCAGCTCCGGTGGAGCCGGTTCCTACAATGAGCAGTTCTTC. This codes for CASSGGAGSYNEQFF.

The chain is built from TRBV18 and TRBJ2-5; 7 nucleotides line up with TRBD2. Germline V lookup: CDR1 KGHSH, CDR2 LQKENI. The V and J ends lost 3 bases and 2 bases, in that order; junction bases with no gene match: 3. This CDR3 is built from 14 residues. The CDR3 nucleotides read TGTGCCAGCTCACCGAGCGGGAATCAAGAGACCCAGTACTTC. Translation gives CASSPSGNQETQYF.

This rearrangement joins TRBV7-3 to TRBJ2-1; perhaps TRBD2 as D (5 bases). The CDR3 extends over 13 amino acids. The germline gives CDR1 SGHTA, CDR2 FQGTGA. Trimming cost V 5 bases and J 6 bases, with 11 bases left between them. CDR3 residues: CASSQTRTNEQFF. For the CDR3, the DNA is TGTGCCAGCAGCCAAACTAGAACCAATGAGCAGTTCTTC.

The chain carries TRBV6-5 and TRBJ2-5; a weak D match, TRBD1 (6 bases). The CDR3 extends over 15 amino acids. The germline V gene encodes CDR1 MNHEY and CDR2 SVGAGI. Trimming cost V 7 bases and J 5 bases, with 20 bases left between them. The CDR3 spells CASKNGAGVWETQYF. The CDR3 DNA is TGTGCCAGCAAAAACGGGGCAGGGGTATGGGAGACCCAGTACTTC.

This chain connects TRBV9 to TRBJ2-1; D remains unclear. The V end lost 0 bases, the J end lost 9 bases, and 10 bases lay between the germline ends. Germline lookup yields CDR1 SGDLS and CDR2 YYNGEE. The CDR3 loop spans 13 amino acids. CDR3: CASSVALSVEQFF. The CDR3, as DNA: TGTGCCAGCAGCGTAGCTTTGAGCGTTGAGCAGTTCTTC.

This clone came up a few times. The genes are TRBV4-1 and TRBJ1-3; 9 nucleotides match TRBD1. The CDR3 is 19 amino acids. Per the germline V gene, CDR1 is MGHRA and CDR2 is YSYEKL. The ends lost 10 bases at V and 2 bases at J; junction bases unmatched: 21. In DNA, the CDR3 is TGCGCCAAAGCAATCCCGGGACAGGGATTTGTGGGTACTGGAAACACCATATATTTT. Its protein product is CAKAIPGQGFVGTGNTIYF.

The chain uses TRBV5-1 and TRBJ2-5, with 7 nucleotides matching TRBD2. Germline-derived CDR1 and CDR2 are SGHRS and YFSETQ. This CDR3 is 15 amino acids long. Trimming removed 3 bases from V and 11 bases from J; junction bases left unmatched: 16. CDR3 region: CASSWRGAGENEQYF. The DNA of the CDR3 is TGCGCCAGCAGCTGGCGAGGGGCGGGAGAGAATGAGCAGTACTTC.

The chain joins TRBV7-9 to TRBJ1-2; unclear D gene. Germline V CDR1 and CDR2: SEHNR, FQNEAQ (reference sequence). This CDR3 contains 17 residues. Trimming removed 3 bases from V and 0 bases from J, with 17 bases in between. In DNA, the CDR3 is TGTGCCAGCAGCTTTGTGTTAAATTTGGCCACTAACTATGGCTACACCTTC. Amino acid sequence: CASSFVLNLATNYGYTF.

The genes are TRBV5-6 and TRBJ2-7; 9 bases align to TRBD1. The V gene end was trimmed by 6 bases and the J gene end by 0 bases; junction bases not matched to a gene: 7. The CDR3 sequence is 15 residues long. CDR1 is SGHDT, CDR2 YYEEEE, per germline. CDR3 bases: TGTGCCAGCAACAGGGGGCCGGGGGACTCCTACGAGCAGTACTTC. Amino acids: CASNRGPGDSYEQYF.

The chain has TRBV7-6 and TRBJ2-2, with TRBD1 matching over 7 bases. Germline V lookup: CDR1 SGHVS, CDR2 FNYEAQ. The trim removed 5 bases at V and 4 bases at J, leaving 7 bases unmatched. This CDR3 region has 15 residues. The CDR3 sequence: CASSLTGQSTGELFF. CDR3 nucleotides: TGTGCCAGCAGCCTAACGGGACAGTCCACCGGGGAGCTGTTTTTT.

This clone appeared a single time. The chain has TRBV7-9 and TRBJ2-3; TRBD1 aligns across 12 bases. This CDR3 spans 16 amino acids. The V gene's germline CDR1 is SEHNR and CDR2 FQNEAQ (reference sequence). Germline trimming cut 5 bases from V and 4 bases from J; bases unmatched to any gene: 7. Here the CDR3 reads CASSPTGTGGADTQYF. CDR3 DNA sequence: TGTGCCAGCAGCCCAACCGGGACAGGGGGCGCAGATACGCAGTATTTT.

The chain combines TRBV2 with TRBJ2-4; D perhaps matches TRBD1 (5 bases). Germline V CDR1 and CDR2: SNHLY, FYNNEI. The V gene lost 9 bases and the J gene lost 6 bases, with 18 bases spanning the gap. The CDR3 is 14 amino acids. This chain's CDR3 is CARGPDSGRNIQYF. CDR3 sequence (DNA): TGTGCCAGGGGGCCAGACAGTGGAAGAAACATTCAGTACTTC.

The J gene is TRBJ2-6, the V gene TRBV5-1; the D gene is possibly TRBD1 (5 bases). CDR1 and CDR2 from the germline V gene are SGHRS and YFSETQ. This CDR3 is built from 15 residues. Trimming removed 3 bases at V and 1 base at J, with 8 bases between. The CDR3, as DNA: TGCGCCAGCAGCTCTTCAGGGTCTGGGGCCAACGTCCTGACTTTC. This codes for CASSSSGSGANVLTF.

The chain couples TRBV6-5 to TRBJ1-5; D unclear. V lost 6 bases to trimming and J lost 0 bases, with 12 bases between them. From germline, CDR1 is MNHEY and CDR2 SVGAGI. The CDR3 has 15 amino acids. CDR3 bases: TGTGCCAGCAGCCAATACAGTTATAGCAATCAGCCCCAGCATTTT. As protein: CASSQYSYSNQPQHF.

The chain employs TRBV7-2 and TRBJ1-1, with TRBD1 as a possible D gene (5 bases). The CDR3 consists of 15 residues. V was trimmed by 1 base and J by 0 bases, leaving 9 bases between them. Per germline, CDR1 SGHTA and CDR2 FQGNSA. The CDR3 protein is CASSLVGAMNTEAFF. The CDR3 DNA reads TGTGCCAGCAGCTTAGTTGGGGCGATGAACACTGAAGCTTTCTTT.